The rows below give T cell receptor beta chains drawn from one sample of a study of blood T cell repertoires in COVID-19. Produced via immunoSEQ multiplex PCR; TCRdb's table is partial and in-frame only. The repertoire has roughly 300,000 clones, more than 75% of them found once; the top ten carry more than 0.9%. Sample: PBMCs or T cells enriched from blood (not recorded which). These receptors came from a woman aged 25 to 39 who had recovered from COVID-19. Each CDR3 is given with its conserved first and last residue. Each record gives: CDR3 DNA, CDR3 protein, J gene, D gene, clone size, V gene. D genes are given only for firm matches. Size is stated for part of the rows, as once, few or many counts, or as a class when the clone is expanded.

CDR3 DNA: TGTGCCAGCAGCCCTGGACAGGGGTCTAAGGGCTACACCTTC; CDR3 protein: CASSPGQGSKGYTF; J gene: TRBJ1-2; D gene: TRBD1; clone size: once; V gene: TRBV7-2
CDR3 DNA: TGTGCCAGCACCCCCGGGACAGGGCAAGGCTACACCTTC; CDR3 protein: CASTPGTGQGYTF; J gene: TRBJ1-2; D gene: TRBD1; clone size: -; V gene: TRBV28
CDR3 DNA: TGTGCCTGGGGAGGGACAGGGTCAACAGATACGCAGTATTTT; CDR3 protein: CAWGGTGSTDTQYF; J gene: TRBJ2-3; D gene: TRBD1; clone size: -; V gene: TRBV30
CDR3 DNA: TGTGCCAGCATAGGGGTACGGGCAGATACGCAGTATTTT; CDR3 protein: CASIGVRADTQYF; J gene: TRBJ2-3; D gene: -; clone size: few; V gene: TRBV2
CDR3 DNA: TGTGCCAGCAGCCCCCACCGGGCAACTAATGAAAAACTGTTTTTT; CDR3 protein: CASSPHRATNEKLFF; J gene: TRBJ1-4; D gene: -; clone size: -; V gene: TRBV6-5
CDR3 DNA: TGTGCCAGCACTGGGGCCTTTGGTAGGCAGTACTTC; CDR3 protein: CASTGAFGRQYF; J gene: TRBJ2-7; D gene: -; clone size: -; V gene: TRBV6-5
CDR3 DNA: TGTGCCAGCAGTGGGGGGGTTAAGGGGTCCTACAATGAGCAGTTCTTC; CDR3 protein: CASSGGVKGSYNEQFF; J gene: TRBJ2-1; D gene: -; clone size: -; V gene: TRBV6-1
CDR3 DNA: TGCGCCAGCAGCTTGGTCGGGCTAGGGGCACTCACAGATACGCAGTATTTT; CDR3 protein: CASSLVGLGALTDTQYF; J gene: TRBJ2-3; D gene: -; clone size: -; V gene: TRBV5-1
CDR3 DNA: TGTGCCAGTAGTACAAGGACAGGGAACGGCTACACCTTC; CDR3 protein: CASSTRTGNGYTF; J gene: TRBJ1-2; D gene: TRBD1; clone size: once; V gene: TRBV19
CDR3 DNA: TGTGCCAGCAGGGACGGGGACTCCCTGTCATCGTCCCACGAGCAGTACTTC; CDR3 protein: CASRDGDSLSSSHEQYF; J gene: TRBJ2-7; D gene: -; clone size: -; V gene: TRBV28
CDR3 DNA: TGCGCCAGCAGCTTGGGGCAGGGGGCTGGAACGAACACTGAAGCTTTCTTT; CDR3 protein: CASSLGQGAGTNTEAFF; J gene: TRBJ1-1; D gene: TRBD1; clone size: -; V gene: TRBV5-1
CDR3 DNA: TGCGCCAGCAGTAGGGACACGAACACCGGGGAGCTGTTTTTT; CDR3 protein: CASSRDTNTGELFF; J gene: TRBJ2-2; D gene: -; clone size: -; V gene: TRBV5-1
CDR3 DNA: TGTGCCAGCAGCTTGGGGACAGGGAATTCACCCCTCCACTTT; CDR3 protein: CASSLGTGNSPLHF; J gene: TRBJ1-6; D gene: TRBD1; clone size: -; V gene: TRBV13
CDR3 DNA: TGTGCCAGCAGCTTAACCGGGACAGGGGGCTTTTCTGGCTACACCTTC; CDR3 protein: CASSLTGTGGFSGYTF; J gene: TRBJ1-2; D gene: TRBD1; clone size: -; V gene: TRBV7-9
CDR3 DNA: TGCAGTGCTAGTCGCAGGGCCTACGAGCAGTACTTC; CDR3 protein: CSASRRAYEQYF; J gene: TRBJ2-7; D gene: -; clone size: -; V gene: TRBV20-1
CDR3 DNA: TGCGCCAGCAGCTTGGTAGCTGACACTGAAGCTTTCTTT; CDR3 protein: CASSLVADTEAFF; J gene: TRBJ1-1; D gene: -; clone size: -; V gene: TRBV5-1
CDR3 DNA: TGTGCCAGCAGCCTCCCGGGACTACCGAATGAGCAGTTCTTC; CDR3 protein: CASSLPGLPNEQFF; J gene: TRBJ2-1; D gene: TRBD2; clone size: -; V gene: TRBV9
CDR3 DNA: TGTGCCAGCAGCGGGACAGCTGTAGAAGAGACCCAGTACTTC; CDR3 protein: CASSGTAVEETQYF; J gene: TRBJ2-5; D gene: TRBD1; clone size: -; V gene: TRBV2
CDR3 DNA: TGTGCCACCAGTGCCTGGGGGGGCCAAGAGACCCAGTACTTC; CDR3 protein: CATSAWGGQETQYF; J gene: TRBJ2-5; D gene: TRBD2; clone size: -; V gene: TRBV24-1
CDR3 DNA: TGTGCCATCAGTGACCCCGGACGGACAAACACTGAAGCTTTCTTT; CDR3 protein: CAISDPGRTNTEAFF; J gene: TRBJ1-1; D gene: -; clone size: once; V gene: TRBV10-3
CDR3 DNA: TGCGCCAGCAGCCGTGGACAGGGAGAAAACACCATATATTTT; CDR3 protein: CASSRGQGENTIYF; J gene: TRBJ1-3; D gene: TRBD1; clone size: once; V gene: TRBV5-1
CDR3 DNA: TGTGCCATCAGTGACCGAAGCGGGGACTATGGCTACACCTTC; CDR3 protein: CAISDRSGDYGYTF; J gene: TRBJ1-2; D gene: -; clone size: -; V gene: TRBV10-3
CDR3 DNA: TGTGCCAGCAGTGAAGCGGTGGCGGGGGGGTCGAACACCGGGGAGCTGTTTTTT; CDR3 protein: CASSEAVAGGSNTGELFF; J gene: TRBJ2-2; D gene: TRBD2; clone size: -; V gene: TRBV6-1
CDR3 DNA: TGTGCCAGCAGAACCAGCGGGGGGGCCTCAGAGACCCAGTACTTC; CDR3 protein: CASRTSGGASETQYF; J gene: TRBJ2-5; D gene: TRBD2; clone size: -; V gene: TRBV7-6
CDR3 DNA: TGCAGTGCTACTTCTAGCAATGAGCAGTTCTTC; CDR3 protein: CSATSSNEQFF; J gene: TRBJ2-1; D gene: -; clone size: -; V gene: TRBV20-1
CDR3 DNA: TGTGCCAGCAGCCCATTGGGACAGGGCGCCACTACGCAGTATTTT; CDR3 protein: CASSPLGQGATTQYF; J gene: TRBJ2-3; D gene: TRBD1; clone size: -; V gene: TRBV7-6
CDR3 DNA: TGTGCCAGCAGCGTGGGAGGGGTTTCGGGTGGCTACACCTTC; CDR3 protein: CASSVGGVSGGYTF; J gene: TRBJ1-2; D gene: -; clone size: -; V gene: TRBV9
CDR3 DNA: TGTGCCAGCAGTTTGACGCCCGACAGGGGTTATGCTGAAGCTTTCTTT; CDR3 protein: CASSLTPDRGYAEAFF; J gene: TRBJ1-1; D gene: TRBD1; clone size: -; V gene: TRBV27
CDR3 DNA: TGTGCCAGCAGTGAAGCGGGGGGATATAATCAGCCCCAGCATTTT; CDR3 protein: CASSEAGGYNQPQHF; J gene: TRBJ1-5; D gene: -; clone size: -; V gene: TRBV25-1
CDR3 DNA: TGTGCCCGTCCACCGAAGGATAGCAGGGAGCTGTTTTTT; CDR3 protein: CARPPKDSRELFF; J gene: TRBJ2-2; D gene: -; clone size: -; V gene: TRBV30
CDR3 DNA: TGTGCCAGCAGTGAAGAGGGGGGGGGATATAATTCACCCCTCCACTTT; CDR3 protein: CASSEEGGGYNSPLHF; J gene: TRBJ1-6; D gene: -; clone size: once; V gene: TRBV2
CDR3 DNA: TGTGCCAGCAGTTTACCTGGACTAGATCTAGATACGCAGTATTTT; CDR3 protein: CASSLPGLDLDTQYF; J gene: TRBJ2-3; D gene: TRBD2; clone size: -; V gene: TRBV28
CDR3 DNA: TGCGCCAGCAGCTCGGACAGGGGAGGAGGAACTAATGAAAAACTGTTTTTT; CDR3 protein: CASSSDRGGGTNEKLFF; J gene: TRBJ1-4; D gene: TRBD1; clone size: -; V gene: TRBV5-1
CDR3 DNA: TGTGCCACCAGCAGACCTCAAGAGACCCAGTACTTC; CDR3 protein: CATSRPQETQYF; J gene: TRBJ2-5; D gene: -; clone size: few; V gene: TRBV15
CDR3 DNA: TGTGCCTGGGCCAGTGGTAACTCTGGAAACACCATATATTTT; CDR3 protein: CAWASGNSGNTIYF; J gene: TRBJ1-3; D gene: -; clone size: -; V gene: TRBV30
CDR3 DNA: TGTGCCAGCAGCGTAGGGGGCGTAGCTAACTATGGCTACACCTTC; CDR3 protein: CASSVGGVANYGYTF; J gene: TRBJ1-2; D gene: -; clone size: -; V gene: TRBV9
CDR3 DNA: TGTGCCAGCTCACCACTAGAACAGGCTAACTATGGCTACACCTTC; CDR3 protein: CASSPLEQANYGYTF; J gene: TRBJ1-2; D gene: -; clone size: few; V gene: TRBV18
CDR3 DNA: TGTGCCAGCAGCGCCCAGTTGGGACAGGTAAACACTGAAGCTTTCTTT; CDR3 protein: CASSAQLGQVNTEAFF; J gene: TRBJ1-1; D gene: TRBD1; clone size: -; V gene: TRBV9
CDR3 DNA: TGCGCCAGCAGTGAGTCATCAGAAAGTCTTCGGGGGGATACGCAGTATTTT; CDR3 protein: CASSESSESLRGDTQYF; J gene: TRBJ2-3; D gene: -; clone size: -; V gene: TRBV10-1
CDR3 DNA: TGTGCCAGCAGCTGGGGGGTGTCGGGGACAGGGAACACCGGGGAGCTGTTTTTT; CDR3 protein: CASSWGVSGTGNTGELFF; J gene: TRBJ2-2; D gene: TRBD1; clone size: -; V gene: TRBV5-5
CDR3 DNA: TGTGCCAGCAGCCAAGATTTTCTAGCCCAAGAGACCCAGTACTTC; CDR3 protein: CASSQDFLAQETQYF; J gene: TRBJ2-5; D gene: -; clone size: -; V gene: TRBV3-1/TRBV3-2
CDR3 DNA: TGTGCCAGCAGCCCGAGCCACCATACGCAGTATTTT; CDR3 protein: CASSPSHHTQYF; J gene: TRBJ2-3; D gene: -; clone size: -; V gene: TRBV11-3
CDR3 DNA: TGTGCTAGTGGTTCCCCGACGCGGGCCTACGAGCAGTACTTC; CDR3 protein: CASGSPTRAYEQYF; J gene: TRBJ2-7; D gene: -; clone size: -; V gene: TRBV12-5
CDR3 DNA: TGTGCCATCAGTGAGTCTGGGACAGACAATGAGCAGTTCTTC; CDR3 protein: CAISESGTDNEQFF; J gene: TRBJ2-1; D gene: TRBD1; clone size: once; V gene: TRBV10-3
CDR3 DNA: TGCGCCAGCAGCCCGACAGGGGACCCCTACGAGCAGTACTTC; CDR3 protein: CASSPTGDPYEQYF; J gene: TRBJ2-7; D gene: TRBD1; clone size: -; V gene: TRBV5-1
CDR3 DNA: TGTGCCAGCAGGGGGACAGGCAATCAGCCCCAGCATTTT; CDR3 protein: CASRGTGNQPQHF; J gene: TRBJ1-5; D gene: TRBD1; clone size: -; V gene: TRBV2